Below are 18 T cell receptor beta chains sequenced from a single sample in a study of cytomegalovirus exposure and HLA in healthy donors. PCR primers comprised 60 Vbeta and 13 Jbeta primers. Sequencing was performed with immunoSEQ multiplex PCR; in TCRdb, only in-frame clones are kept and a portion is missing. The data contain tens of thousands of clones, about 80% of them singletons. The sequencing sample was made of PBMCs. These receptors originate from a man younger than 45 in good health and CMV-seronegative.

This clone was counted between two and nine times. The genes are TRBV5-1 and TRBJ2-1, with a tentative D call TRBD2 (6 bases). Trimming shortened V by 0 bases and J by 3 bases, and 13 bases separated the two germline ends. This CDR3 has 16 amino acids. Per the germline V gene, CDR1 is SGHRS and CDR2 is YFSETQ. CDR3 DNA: TGCGCCAGCAGCTTGGCCGGGGACTCCTACTACAATGAGCAGTTCTTC. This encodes CASSLAGDSYYNEQFF.

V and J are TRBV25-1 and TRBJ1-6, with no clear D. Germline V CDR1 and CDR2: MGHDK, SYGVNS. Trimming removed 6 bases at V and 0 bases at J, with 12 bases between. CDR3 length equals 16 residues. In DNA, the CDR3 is TGTGCCAGCAGAGAAAGCGTAAACTCCTATAATTCACCCCTCCACTTT. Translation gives CASRESVNSYNSPLHF.

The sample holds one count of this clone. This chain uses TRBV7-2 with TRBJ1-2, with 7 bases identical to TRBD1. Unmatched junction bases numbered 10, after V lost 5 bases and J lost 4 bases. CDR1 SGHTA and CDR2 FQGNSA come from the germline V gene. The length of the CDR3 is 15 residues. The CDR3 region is CASSPLRQGPYGYTF. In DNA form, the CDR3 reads TGTGCCAGCAGCCCCTTACGACAGGGCCCCTATGGCTACACCTTC.

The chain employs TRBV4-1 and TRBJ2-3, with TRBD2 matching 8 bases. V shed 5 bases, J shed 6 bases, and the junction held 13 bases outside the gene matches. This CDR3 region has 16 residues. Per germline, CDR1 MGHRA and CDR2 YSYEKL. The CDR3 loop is CASSGGVSAGVDTQYF. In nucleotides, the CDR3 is TGCGCCAGCAGCGGAGGTGTCTCAGCGGGGGTGGATACGCAGTATTTT.

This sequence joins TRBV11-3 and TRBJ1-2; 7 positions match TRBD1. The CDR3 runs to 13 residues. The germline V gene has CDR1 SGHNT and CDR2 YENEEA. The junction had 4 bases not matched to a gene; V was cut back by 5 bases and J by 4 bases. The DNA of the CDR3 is TGTGCCAGCAGCCGAGACAGGGCCTATGGCTACACCTTC. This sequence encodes CASSRDRAYGYTF.

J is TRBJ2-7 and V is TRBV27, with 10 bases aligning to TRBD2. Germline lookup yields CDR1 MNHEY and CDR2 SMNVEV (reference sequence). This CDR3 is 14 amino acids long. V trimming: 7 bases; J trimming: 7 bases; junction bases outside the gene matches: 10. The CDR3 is CASKWTSGVWEQYV. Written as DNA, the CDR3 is TGTGCCAGCAAATGGACTAGCGGCGTCTGGGAGCAGTACGTC.

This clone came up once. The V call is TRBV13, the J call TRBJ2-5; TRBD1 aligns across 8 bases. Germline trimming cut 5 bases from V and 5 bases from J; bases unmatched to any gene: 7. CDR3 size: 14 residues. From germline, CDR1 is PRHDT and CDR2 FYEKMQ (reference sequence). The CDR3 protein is CASSPDRGGETQYF. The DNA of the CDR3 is TGTGCCAGCAGCCCTGACAGGGGAGGTGAGACCCAGTACTTC.

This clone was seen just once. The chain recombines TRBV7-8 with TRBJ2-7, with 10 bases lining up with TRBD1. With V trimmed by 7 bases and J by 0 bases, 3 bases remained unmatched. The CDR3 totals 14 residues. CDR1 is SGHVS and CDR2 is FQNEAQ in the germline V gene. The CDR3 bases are TGTGCCAGCACCGACAGGGGGCACTCCTACGAGCAGTACTTC. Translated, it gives CASTDRGHSYEQYF.

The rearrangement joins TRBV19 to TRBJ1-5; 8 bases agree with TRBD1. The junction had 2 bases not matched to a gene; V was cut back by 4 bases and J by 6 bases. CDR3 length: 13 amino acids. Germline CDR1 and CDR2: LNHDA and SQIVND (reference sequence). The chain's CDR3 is CASSTGGVQPQHF. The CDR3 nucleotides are TGTGCCAGTAGTACAGGGGGCGTTCAGCCCCAGCATTTT.

The CDR3 loop reads CASSPRYEGYTF. CDR3 sequence (DNA): TGTGCCAGCTCACCACGTTACGAGGGCTACACCTTC. V is TRBV18 and J is TRBJ1-2; D gene ambiguous. The CDR3 has 12 amino acids. From germline, CDR1 is KGHSH and CDR2 LQKENI. V was cut by 1 base and J by 8 bases, with 8 bases left in between.

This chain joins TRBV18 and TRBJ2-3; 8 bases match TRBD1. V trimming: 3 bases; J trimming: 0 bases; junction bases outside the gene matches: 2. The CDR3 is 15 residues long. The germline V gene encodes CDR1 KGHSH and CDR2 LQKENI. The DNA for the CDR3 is TGTGCCAGCTCACCTAACAGGGGGAGCACAGATACGCAGTATTTT. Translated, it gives CASSPNRGSTDTQYF.

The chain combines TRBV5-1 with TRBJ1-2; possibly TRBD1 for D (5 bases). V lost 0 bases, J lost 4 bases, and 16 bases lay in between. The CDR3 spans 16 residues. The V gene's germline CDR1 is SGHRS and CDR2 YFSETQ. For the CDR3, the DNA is TGCGCCAGCAGCTTGGCTGGCGGGGGTGGGATCTATGGCTACACCTTC. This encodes CASSLAGGGGIYGYTF.

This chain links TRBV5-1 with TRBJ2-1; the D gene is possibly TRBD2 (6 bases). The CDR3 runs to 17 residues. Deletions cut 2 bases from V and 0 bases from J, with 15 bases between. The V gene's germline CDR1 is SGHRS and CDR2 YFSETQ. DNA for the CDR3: TGCGCCAGCAGCTTACTGTGGGGGGAAAGCTCCTACAATGAGCAGTTCTTC. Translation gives CASSLLWGESSYNEQFF.

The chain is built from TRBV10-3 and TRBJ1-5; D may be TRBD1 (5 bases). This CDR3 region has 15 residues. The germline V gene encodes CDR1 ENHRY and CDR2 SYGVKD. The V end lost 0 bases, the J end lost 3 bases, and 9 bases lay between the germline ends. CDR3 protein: CAISESTGFNQPQHF. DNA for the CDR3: TGTGCCATCAGTGAGTCTACAGGATTCAATCAGCCCCAGCATTTT.

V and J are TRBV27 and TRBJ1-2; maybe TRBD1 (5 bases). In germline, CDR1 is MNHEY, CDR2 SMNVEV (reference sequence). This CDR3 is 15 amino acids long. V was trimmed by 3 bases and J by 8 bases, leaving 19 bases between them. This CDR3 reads CASSFSGLALGGYTF. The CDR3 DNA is TGTGCCAGCAGTTTCTCGGGACTGGCGTTGGGGGGCTACACCTTC.

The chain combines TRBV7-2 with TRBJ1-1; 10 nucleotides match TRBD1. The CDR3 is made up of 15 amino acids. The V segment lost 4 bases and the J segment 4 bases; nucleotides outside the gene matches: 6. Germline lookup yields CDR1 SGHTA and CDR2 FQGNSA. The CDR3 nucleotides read TGTGCCAGCAGCTCCCGACAGGGGGCAGGCACTGAAGCTTTCTTT. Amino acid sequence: CASSSRQGAGTEAFF.

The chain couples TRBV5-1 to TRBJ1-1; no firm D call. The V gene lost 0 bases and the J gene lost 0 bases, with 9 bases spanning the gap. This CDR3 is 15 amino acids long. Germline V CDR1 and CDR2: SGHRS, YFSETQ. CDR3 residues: CASSLEPVMNTEAFF. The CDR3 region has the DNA TGCGCCAGCAGCTTGGAGCCGGTAATGAACACTGAAGCTTTCTTT.

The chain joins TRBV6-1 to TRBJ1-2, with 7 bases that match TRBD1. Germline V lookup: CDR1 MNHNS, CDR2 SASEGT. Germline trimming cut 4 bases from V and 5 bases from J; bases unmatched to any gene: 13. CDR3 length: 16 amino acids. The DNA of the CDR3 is TGTGCCAGCAGTGTTTTAGGGCAGGGGGTTTTATATGGCTACACCTTC. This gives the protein CASSVLGQGVLYGYTF.